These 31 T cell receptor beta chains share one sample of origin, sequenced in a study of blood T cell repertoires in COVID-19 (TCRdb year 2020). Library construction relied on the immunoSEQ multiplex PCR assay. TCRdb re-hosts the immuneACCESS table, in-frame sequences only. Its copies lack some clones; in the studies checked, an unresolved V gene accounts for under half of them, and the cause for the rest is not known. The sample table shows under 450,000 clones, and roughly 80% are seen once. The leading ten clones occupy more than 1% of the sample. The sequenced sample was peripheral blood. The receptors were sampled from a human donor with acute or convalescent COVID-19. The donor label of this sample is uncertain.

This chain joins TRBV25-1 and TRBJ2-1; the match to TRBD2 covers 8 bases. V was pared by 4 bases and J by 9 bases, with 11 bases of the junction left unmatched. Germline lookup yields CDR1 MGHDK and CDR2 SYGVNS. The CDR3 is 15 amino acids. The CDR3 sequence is CASSGRGGSGGEQFF. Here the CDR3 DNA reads TGTGCCAGCAGTGGCCGGGGGGGCTCTGGGGGTGAGCAGTTCTTC.

CDR3 nucleotides: TGTGCCAGCAGCCGGACTAGCGGGAGGGGCACAGATACGCAGTATTTT. This gives the protein CASSRTSGRGTDTQYF. V and J are TRBV5-5 and TRBJ2-3, with 15 bases aligning to TRBD2. J gave up 1 base and V 4 bases, and 1 base lay outside the gene matches. The CDR3 consists of 16 residues. The germline gives CDR1 SGHKS, CDR2 YYEKEE (reference sequence).

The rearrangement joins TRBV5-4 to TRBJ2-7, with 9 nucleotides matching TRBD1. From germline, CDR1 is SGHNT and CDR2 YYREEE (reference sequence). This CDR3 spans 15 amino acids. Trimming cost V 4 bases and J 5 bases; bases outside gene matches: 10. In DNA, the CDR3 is TGTGCCAGCAGCGTGGCCGGGACAGGGAACCACGAGCAGTACTTC. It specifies CASSVAGTGNHEQYF.

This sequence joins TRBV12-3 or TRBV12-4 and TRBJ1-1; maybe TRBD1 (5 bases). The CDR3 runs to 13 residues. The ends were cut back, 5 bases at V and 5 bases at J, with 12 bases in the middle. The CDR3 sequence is CASSPRQRTEAFF. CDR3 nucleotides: TGTGCCAGCAGTCCCCGACAGAGGACTGAAGCTTTCTTT.

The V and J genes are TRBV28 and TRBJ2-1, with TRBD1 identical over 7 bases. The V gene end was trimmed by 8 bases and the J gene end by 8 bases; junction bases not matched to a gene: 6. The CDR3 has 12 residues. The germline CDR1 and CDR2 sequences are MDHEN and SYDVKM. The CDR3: CASLTGRDEQFF. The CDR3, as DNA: TGTGCCAGCCTGACAGGGCGCGATGAGCAGTTCTTC.

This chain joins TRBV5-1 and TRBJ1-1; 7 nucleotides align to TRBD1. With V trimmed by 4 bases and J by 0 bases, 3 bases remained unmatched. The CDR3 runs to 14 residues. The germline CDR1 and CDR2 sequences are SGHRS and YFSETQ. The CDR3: CASSVTGMNTEAFF. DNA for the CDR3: TGCGCCAGCAGCGTGACAGGGATGAACACTGAAGCTTTCTTT.

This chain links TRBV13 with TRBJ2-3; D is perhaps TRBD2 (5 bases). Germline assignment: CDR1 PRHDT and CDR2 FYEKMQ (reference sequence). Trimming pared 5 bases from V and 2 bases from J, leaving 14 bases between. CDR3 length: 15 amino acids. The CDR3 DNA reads TGTGCCAGCAGCCGTGGGTTAGCGCACACAGATACGCAGTATTTT. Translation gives CASSRGLAHTDTQYF.

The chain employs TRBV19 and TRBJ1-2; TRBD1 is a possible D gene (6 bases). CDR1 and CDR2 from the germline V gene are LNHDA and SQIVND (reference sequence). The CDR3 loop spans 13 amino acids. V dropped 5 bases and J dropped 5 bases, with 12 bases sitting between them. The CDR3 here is CASSVGHQYGYTF. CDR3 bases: TGTGCCAGTAGTGTGGGACATCAGTATGGCTACACCTTC.

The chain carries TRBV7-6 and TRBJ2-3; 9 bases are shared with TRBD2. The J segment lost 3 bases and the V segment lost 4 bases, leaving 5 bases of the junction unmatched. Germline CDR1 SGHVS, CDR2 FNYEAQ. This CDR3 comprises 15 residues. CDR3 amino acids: CASSSLSGRTDTQYF. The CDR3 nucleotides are TGTGCCAGCAGCTCTCTTAGCGGGAGAACAGATACGCAGTATTTT.

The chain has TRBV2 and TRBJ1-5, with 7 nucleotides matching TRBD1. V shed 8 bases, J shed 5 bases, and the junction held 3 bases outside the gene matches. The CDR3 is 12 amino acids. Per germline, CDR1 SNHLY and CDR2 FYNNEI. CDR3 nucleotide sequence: TGTGCCAGCGATCAGGGGGATCAGCCCCAGCATTTT. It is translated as CASDQGDQPQHF.

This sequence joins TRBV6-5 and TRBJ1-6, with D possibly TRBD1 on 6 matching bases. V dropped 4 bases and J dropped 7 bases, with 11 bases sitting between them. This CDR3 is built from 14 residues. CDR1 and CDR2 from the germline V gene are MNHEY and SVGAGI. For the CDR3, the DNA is TGTGCCAGCAGTTTGGGGGGGCGGAATTCACCCCTCCACTTT. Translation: CASSLGGRNSPLHF.

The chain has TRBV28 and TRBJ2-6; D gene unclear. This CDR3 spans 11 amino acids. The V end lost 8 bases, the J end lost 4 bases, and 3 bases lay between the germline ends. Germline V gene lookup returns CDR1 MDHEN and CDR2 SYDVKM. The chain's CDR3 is CASSGANVLTF. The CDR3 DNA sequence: TGTGCCAGCTCAGGGGCCAACGTCCTGACTTTC.

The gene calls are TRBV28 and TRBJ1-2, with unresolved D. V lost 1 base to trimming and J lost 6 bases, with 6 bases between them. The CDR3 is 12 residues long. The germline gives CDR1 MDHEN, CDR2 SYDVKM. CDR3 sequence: CASSLYGDGYTF. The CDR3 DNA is TGTGCCAGCAGTTTATACGGGGATGGCTACACCTTC.

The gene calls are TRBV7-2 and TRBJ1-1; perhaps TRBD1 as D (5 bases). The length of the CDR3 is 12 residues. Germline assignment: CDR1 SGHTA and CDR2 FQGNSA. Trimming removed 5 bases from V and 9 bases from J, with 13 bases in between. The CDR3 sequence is CASSITGHKAFF. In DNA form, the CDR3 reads TGTGCCAGCAGCATCACAGGCCATAAAGCTTTCTTT.

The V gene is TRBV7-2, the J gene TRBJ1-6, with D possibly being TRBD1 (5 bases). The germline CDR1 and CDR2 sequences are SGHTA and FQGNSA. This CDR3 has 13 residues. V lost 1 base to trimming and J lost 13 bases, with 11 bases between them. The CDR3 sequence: CASSLGAGQPLHF. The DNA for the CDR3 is TGTGCCAGCAGCTTAGGGGCAGGGCAGCCCCTCCACTTT. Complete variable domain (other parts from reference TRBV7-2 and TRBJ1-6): GAGVSQSPSNKVTEKGKDVELRCDPISGHTALYWYRQSLGQGLEFLIYFQGNSAPDKSGLPSDRFSAERTGGSVSTLTIQRTQQEDSAVYLCASSLGAGQPLHFGNGTRLTVT.

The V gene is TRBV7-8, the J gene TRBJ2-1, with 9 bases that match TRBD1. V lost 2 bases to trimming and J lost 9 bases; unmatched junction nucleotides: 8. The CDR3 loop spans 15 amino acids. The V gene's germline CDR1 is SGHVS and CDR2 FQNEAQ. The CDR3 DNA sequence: TGTGCCAGCAGCTTAAGACGTACAGGGGGCGGTGAGCAGTTCTTC. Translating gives CASSLRRTGGGEQFF.

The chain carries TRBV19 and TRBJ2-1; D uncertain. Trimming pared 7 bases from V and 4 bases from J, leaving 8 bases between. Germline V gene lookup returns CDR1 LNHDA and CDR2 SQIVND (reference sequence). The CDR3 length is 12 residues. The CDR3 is CASTSLYNEQFF. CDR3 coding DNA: TGTGCCAGTACTAGTCTTTACAATGAGCAGTTCTTC.

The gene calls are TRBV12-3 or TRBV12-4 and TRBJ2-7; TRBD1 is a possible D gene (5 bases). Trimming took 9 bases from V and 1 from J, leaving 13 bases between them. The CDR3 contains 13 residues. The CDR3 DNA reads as TGTGCCAGTTCGGACACGACATCCTACGAGCAGTACTTC. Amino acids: CASSDTTSYEQYF.

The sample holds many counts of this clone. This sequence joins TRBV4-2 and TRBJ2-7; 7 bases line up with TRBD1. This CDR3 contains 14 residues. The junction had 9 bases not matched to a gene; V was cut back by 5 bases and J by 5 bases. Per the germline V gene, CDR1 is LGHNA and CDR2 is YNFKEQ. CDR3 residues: CASSFSTGVNEQYF. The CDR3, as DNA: TGTGCCAGCAGCTTCAGCACAGGGGTCAACGAGCAGTACTTC.

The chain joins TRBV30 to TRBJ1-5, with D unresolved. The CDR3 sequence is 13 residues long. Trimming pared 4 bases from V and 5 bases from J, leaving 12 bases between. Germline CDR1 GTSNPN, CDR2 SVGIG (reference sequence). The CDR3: CAWTPASDQPQHF. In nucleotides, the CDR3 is TGTGCCTGGACCCCTGCCAGCGATCAGCCCCAGCATTTT.

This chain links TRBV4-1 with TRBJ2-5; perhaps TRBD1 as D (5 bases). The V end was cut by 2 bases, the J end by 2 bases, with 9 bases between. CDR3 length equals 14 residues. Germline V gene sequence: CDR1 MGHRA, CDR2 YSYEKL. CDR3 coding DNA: TGCGCCAGCAGCCAACTGACAGAACAAGAGACCCAGTACTTC. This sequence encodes CASSQLTEQETQYF.

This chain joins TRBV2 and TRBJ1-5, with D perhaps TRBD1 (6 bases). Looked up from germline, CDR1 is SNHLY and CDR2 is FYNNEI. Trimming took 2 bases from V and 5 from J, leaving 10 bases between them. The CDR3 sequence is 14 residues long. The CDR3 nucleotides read TGTGCCAGCAGTGAACAGGGGAGGGATCAGCCCCAGCATTTT. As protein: CASSEQGRDQPQHF.

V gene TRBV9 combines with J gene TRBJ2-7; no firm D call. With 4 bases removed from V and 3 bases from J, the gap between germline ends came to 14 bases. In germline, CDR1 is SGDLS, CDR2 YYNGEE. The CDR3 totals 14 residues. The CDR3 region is CASSTKAELYEQYF. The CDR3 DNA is TGTGCCAGCAGCACCAAGGCGGAACTCTACGAGCAGTACTTC.

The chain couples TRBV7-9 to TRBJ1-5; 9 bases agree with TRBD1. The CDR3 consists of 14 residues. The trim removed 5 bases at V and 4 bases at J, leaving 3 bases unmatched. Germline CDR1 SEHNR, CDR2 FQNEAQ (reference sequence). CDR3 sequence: CASSKTGGNQPQHF. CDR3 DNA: TGTGCCAGCAGCAAGACAGGGGGGAATCAGCCCCAGCATTTT. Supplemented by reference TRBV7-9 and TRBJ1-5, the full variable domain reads DTGVSQNPRHKITKRGQNVTFRCDPISEHNRLYWYRQTLGQGPEFLTYFQNEAQLEKSRLLSDRFSAERPKGSFSTLEIQRTEQGDSAMYLCASSKTGGNQPQHFGDGTRLSIL.

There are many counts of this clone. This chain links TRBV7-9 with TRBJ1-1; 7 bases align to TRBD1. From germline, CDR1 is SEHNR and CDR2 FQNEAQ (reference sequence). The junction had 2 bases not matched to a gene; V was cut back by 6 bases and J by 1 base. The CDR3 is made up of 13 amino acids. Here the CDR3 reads CASRRQGNTEAFF. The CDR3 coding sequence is TGTGCCAGCAGACGACAGGGGAACACTGAAGCTTTCTTT. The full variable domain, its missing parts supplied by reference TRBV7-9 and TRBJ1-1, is DTGVSQNPRHKITKRGQNVTFRCDPISEHNRLYWYRQTLGQGPEFLTYFQNEAQLEKSRLLSDRFSAERPKGSFSTLEIQRTEQGDSAMYLCASRRQGNTEAFFGQGTRLTVV.

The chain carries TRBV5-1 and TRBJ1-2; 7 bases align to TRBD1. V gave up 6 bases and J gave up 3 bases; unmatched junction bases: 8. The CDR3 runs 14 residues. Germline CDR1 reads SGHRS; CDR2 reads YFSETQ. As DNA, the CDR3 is TGCGCCAGCACCCCAGGGGGAATATACTATGGCTACACCTTC. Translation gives CASTPGGIYYGYTF.

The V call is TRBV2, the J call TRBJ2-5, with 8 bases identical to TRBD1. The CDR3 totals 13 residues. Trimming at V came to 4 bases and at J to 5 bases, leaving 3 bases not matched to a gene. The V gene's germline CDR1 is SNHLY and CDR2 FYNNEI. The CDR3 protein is CASSGDRWETQYF. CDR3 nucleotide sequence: TGTGCCAGCAGTGGGGACAGGTGGGAGACCCAGTACTTC.

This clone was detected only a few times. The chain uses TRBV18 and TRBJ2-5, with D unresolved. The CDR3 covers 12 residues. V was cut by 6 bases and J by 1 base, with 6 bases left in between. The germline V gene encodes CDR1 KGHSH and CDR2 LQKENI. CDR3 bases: TGTGCCAGCTCGTACTCCCAAGAGACCCAGTACTTC. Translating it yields CASSYSQETQYF.

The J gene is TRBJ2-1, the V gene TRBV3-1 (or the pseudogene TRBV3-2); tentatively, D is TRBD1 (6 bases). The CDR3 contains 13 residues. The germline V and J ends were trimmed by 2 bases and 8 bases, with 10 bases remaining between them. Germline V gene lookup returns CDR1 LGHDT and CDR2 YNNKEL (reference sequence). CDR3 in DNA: TGTGCCAGCAGCCAACCCCCAGGGGATGAGCAGTTCTTC. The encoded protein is CASSQPPGDEQFF.

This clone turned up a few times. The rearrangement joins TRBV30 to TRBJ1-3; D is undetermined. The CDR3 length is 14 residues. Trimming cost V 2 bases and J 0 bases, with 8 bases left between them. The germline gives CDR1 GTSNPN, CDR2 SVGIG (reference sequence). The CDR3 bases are TGTGCCTGGAGTTATGGCGGCTCTGGAAACACCATATATTTT. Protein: CAWSYGGSGNTIYF.

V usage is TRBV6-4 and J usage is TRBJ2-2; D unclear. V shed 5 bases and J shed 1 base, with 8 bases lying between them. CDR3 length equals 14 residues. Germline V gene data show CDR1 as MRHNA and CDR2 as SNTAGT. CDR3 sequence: CASSSLMNTGELFF. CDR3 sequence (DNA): TGTGCCAGCAGTAGCTTAATGAACACCGGGGAGCTGTTTTTT.